The 30 T cell receptor beta chains given below trace back to one sample, sequenced in a study of T cell responses to AZD1222 COVID-19 vaccine. Sequencing used immunoSEQ multiplex PCR; TCRdb keeps in-frame clones, though not all of them. The sample holds more than 100,000 clones, 92% seen once. Sequencing was performed on peripheral blood, taken on day 0 of AZD1222 vaccination. The receptors derive from an adult in good health.

This clone was picked up one time. The chain joins TRBV30 to TRBJ2-5; D is possibly TRBD2 (6 bases). CDR3 size: 12 residues. CDR1 and CDR2 (germline): GTSNPN, SVGIG (reference sequence). Trimming cost V 4 bases and J 5 bases, with 11 bases left between them. CDR3 coding DNA: TGTGCCTGGACGGAGGGAGTCGAGACCCAGTACTTC. It codes for CAWTEGVETQYF.

The rearrangement uses TRBV6-5 and TRBJ1-2, with a possible D match to TRBD1 (5 bases). Per germline, CDR1 MNHEY and CDR2 SVGAGI. V dropped 0 bases and J dropped 5 bases, with 13 bases sitting between them. The CDR3 contains 15 residues. The CDR3 loop is CASSYSEGHSYGYTF. In DNA form, the CDR3 reads TGTGCCAGCAGTTACTCGGAAGGACACAGTTATGGCTACACCTTC.

In this sample, this clone turned up once. This chain joins TRBV14 and TRBJ2-2, with 7 nucleotides matching TRBD1. This CDR3 comprises 14 residues. Germline trimming cut 4 bases from V and 4 bases from J; bases unmatched to any gene: 3. Germline CDR1 is SGHDN and CDR2 is FVKESK. CDR3 nucleotides: TGTGCCAGCAGCCTGGGACAGTTCACCGGGGAGCTGTTTTTT. It codes for CASSLGQFTGELFF.

The J gene is TRBJ1-1, the V gene TRBV7-9; tentatively, D is TRBD1 (5 bases). Germline V gives CDR1 SEHNR, CDR2 FQNEAQ (reference sequence). Trimming stripped 0 bases from V and 1 base from J, with 9 bases between. The CDR3 sequence is 15 residues long. CDR3 bases: TGTGCCAGCAGCTTAGCTGAGGGGAAGAACACTGAAGCTTTCTTT. Protein sequence: CASSLAEGKNTEAFF.

The sample holds one count of this clone. The V call is TRBV18, the J call TRBJ1-2; TRBD1 matches 8 bases. J lost 0 bases, V lost 3 bases, and 9 bases had no gene match. The CDR3 is 17 residues long. Germline V gene sequence: CDR1 KGHSH, CDR2 LQKENI. The CDR3 nucleotides read TGTGCCAGCTCACCGATTCGGCAGGGGGCTTCTAACTATGGCTACACCTTC. It codes for CASSPIRQGASNYGYTF.

The J gene is TRBJ1-4, the V gene TRBV6-1, with 9 positions matching TRBD1. The CDR3 length is 15 residues. Losses at the gene ends were 0 bases for V and 8 bases for J; bases not matched to a gene: 4. The germline V gene has CDR1 MNHNS and CDR2 SASEGT. CDR3 region: CASSEATGGREKLFF. Written as DNA, the CDR3 is TGTGCCAGCAGTGAAGCGACAGGGGGGCGCGAAAAACTGTTTTTT.

The gene calls are TRBV10-3 and TRBJ1-5; D may be TRBD1 (6 bases). The CDR3 has 20 amino acids. V was shortened by 0 bases and J by 0 bases, with 21 bases between the two germline ends. Looked up from germline, CDR1 is ENHRY and CDR2 is SYGVKD. The CDR3 sequence is CAISESLFSGGADSNQPQHF. The CDR3 region has the DNA TGTGCCATCAGTGAGTCGTTGTTTTCTGGGGGCGCCGATAGCAATCAGCCCCAGCATTTT.

The rearrangement joins TRBV7-6 to TRBJ1-4; the match to TRBD1 covers 12 bases. Germline V gene data show CDR1 as SGHVS and CDR2 as FNYEAQ. The CDR3 has 14 amino acids. J lost 8 bases, V lost 3 bases, and 1 base had no gene match. The CDR3 DNA follows: TGTGCCAGCAGCTTGGGACAGGGGGCAGAAAAACTGTTTTTT. Protein sequence: CASSLGQGAEKLFF.

The chain carries TRBV18 and TRBJ1-1; D call uncertain. Trimming took off 3 bases at V and 4 bases at J, with 9 bases between the two ends. This CDR3 spans 13 amino acids. CDR1 KGHSH and CDR2 LQKENI come from the germline V gene. The DNA for the CDR3 is TGTGCCAGCTCACCCCCGTGGCCCACTGAAGCTTTCTTT. Residues: CASSPPWPTEAFF.

This rearrangement joins TRBV3-1 (or the pseudogene TRBV3-2) to TRBJ1-6; 9 nucleotides match TRBD1. The V gene end was trimmed by 3 bases and the J gene end by 6 bases; junction bases not matched to a gene: 3. This CDR3 is 15 amino acids long. Germline V gene data show CDR1 as LGHDT and CDR2 as YNNKEL (reference sequence). CDR3 sequence: CASSHRTGANSPLHF. CDR3 nucleotides: TGTGCCAGCAGCCATAGGACAGGGGCTAATTCACCCCTCCACTTT.

The chain links TRBV3-1 (or the pseudogene TRBV3-2) to TRBJ2-5, with unresolved D. This CDR3 region has 12 residues. Germline V gene lookup returns CDR1 LGHDT and CDR2 YNNKEL (reference sequence). Trimming left V 1 base short and J 4 bases short, with 4 bases between. CDR3 protein: CASSQAAETQYF. As DNA, the CDR3 is TGTGCCAGCAGCCAAGCGGCAGAGACCCAGTACTTC.

The chain employs TRBV24-1 and TRBJ1-1; D remains unclear. V gave up 9 bases and J gave up 1 base, with 8 bases separating them. CDR1 KGHDR and CDR2 SFDVKD come from the germline V gene. The CDR3 spans 12 residues. CDR3 sequence (DNA): TGTGCCACCCTGGGTGGGAACACTGAAGCTTTCTTT. This encodes CATLGGNTEAFF.

The V call is TRBV10-3, the J call TRBJ2-4; maybe TRBD1 (6 bases). The CDR3 has 15 amino acids. V shed 3 bases and J shed 1 base, with 10 bases lying between them. Germline assignment: CDR1 ENHRY and CDR2 SYGVKD. The CDR3, as DNA: TGTGCCATCAGTGATACAGGGTTGGCCAAAAACATTCAGTACTTC. Amino acid sequence: CAISDTGLAKNIQYF.

This clone was observed a few times. J is TRBJ1-1 and V is TRBV7-8; D is perhaps TRBD1 (6 bases). V shed 3 bases and J shed 4 bases, with 15 bases lying between them. The CDR3 length is 15 residues. The germline V gene has CDR1 SGHVS and CDR2 FQNEAQ. The CDR3 bases are TGTGCCAGCAGCTTCCGACGACAGGCGGGCACTGAAGCTTTCTTT. Translating it yields CASSFRRQAGTEAFF.

The chain joins TRBV19 to TRBJ2-6; the D gene is possibly TRBD1 (5 bases). The V end was cut by 6 bases, the J end by 11 bases, with 11 bases between. Looked up from germline, CDR1 is LNHDA and CDR2 is SQIVND (reference sequence). The length of the CDR3 is 12 residues. In DNA form, the CDR3 reads TGTGCCAGTAGGGGGCCCTTAGACGTCCTGACTTTC. Amino acid sequence: CASRGPLDVLTF.

V usage is TRBV7-3 and J usage is TRBJ1-1, with D unclear. Germline CDR1 is SGHTA and CDR2 is FQGTGA. The CDR3 runs to 15 residues. The V and J ends lost 3 bases and 7 bases respectively, with 18 bases between them. CDR3: CASSLRGGRSVEAFF. As DNA, the CDR3 is TGTGCCAGCAGCTTGAGAGGAGGGAGGTCGGTTGAAGCTTTCTTT.

The V gene is TRBV5-5, the J gene TRBJ1-1; no clear D gene. The CDR3 is 15 amino acids. The germline V gene has CDR1 SGHKS and CDR2 YYEKEE (reference sequence). With 0 bases removed from V and 0 bases from J, the gap between germline ends came to 9 bases. The DNA of the CDR3 is TGTGCCAGCAGCTTGGGCCCTGGGATGAACACTGAAGCTTTCTTT. Protein sequence: CASSLGPGMNTEAFF.

The V and J genes are TRBV13 and TRBJ1-1; D unclear. This CDR3 spans 14 amino acids. Germline values: CDR1 PRHDT, CDR2 FYEKMQ (reference sequence). Trimming took off 0 bases at V and 1 base at J, with 6 bases between the two ends. The CDR3 region is CASSLGDKNTEAFF. CDR3 DNA: TGTGCCAGCAGCTTAGGCGACAAGAACACTGAAGCTTTCTTT.

A single count supports this clone. The chain has TRBV7-9 and TRBJ2-1, with 9 bases that match TRBD2. Losses at the gene ends were 2 bases for V and 1 base for J; bases not matched to a gene: 3. Looked up from germline, CDR1 is SEHNR and CDR2 is FQNEAQ (reference sequence). This CDR3 spans 16 amino acids. The CDR3 is CASSLRAGGSYNEQFF. As DNA, the CDR3 is TGTGCCAGCAGCTTAAGGGCGGGAGGGTCCTACAATGAGCAGTTCTTC. Looking up the rest from reference TRBV7-9 and TRBJ2-1 gives the full variable domain: DTGVSQNPRHKITKRGQNVTFRCDPISEHNRLYWYRQTLGQGPEFLTYFQNEAQLEKSRLLSDRFSAERPKGSFSTLEIQRTEQGDSAMYLCASSLRAGGSYNEQFFGPGTRLTVL.

V usage is TRBV12-3 or TRBV12-4 and J usage is TRBJ2-1, with D perhaps TRBD2 (6 bases). V lost 1 base to trimming and J lost 8 bases, with 9 bases between them. The CDR3 consists of 13 residues. The CDR3 DNA sequence: TGTGCCAGCAGTTTAGGGTGGGGGGATGAGCAGTTCTTC. Protein product: CASSLGWGDEQFF.

This clone was detected only a few times. The rearrangement links TRBV2 to TRBJ1-1; D is ambiguous. This CDR3 has 14 residues. V was shortened by 5 bases and J by 0 bases, with 10 bases between the two germline ends. Germline V gives CDR1 SNHLY, CDR2 FYNNEI. CDR3 protein: CASSTQEMNTEAFF. The CDR3 DNA sequence: TGTGCCAGCAGTACTCAGGAGATGAACACTGAAGCTTTCTTT.

The genes are TRBV19 and TRBJ1-4; the D gene is possibly TRBD1 (6 bases). Trimming pared 6 bases from V and 3 bases from J, leaving 23 bases between. The germline V gene has CDR1 LNHDA and CDR2 SQIVND (reference sequence). The CDR3 length is 18 residues. CDR3: CASRLVGGWGRANEKLFF. The CDR3 coding sequence is TGTGCCAGTAGGCTCGTCGGGGGCTGGGGCAGGGCTAATGAAAAACTGTTTTTT.

The chain couples TRBV19 to TRBJ1-5; D unclear. Trimming left V 3 bases short and J 2 bases short, with 11 bases between. Germline V lookup: CDR1 LNHDA, CDR2 SQIVND (reference sequence). This CDR3 has 15 amino acids. The CDR3 loop is CASSIEVLGNQPQHF. CDR3 nucleotides: TGTGCCAGTAGTATCGAGGTTTTAGGCAATCAGCCCCAGCATTTT.

The V gene is TRBV3-1 (or the pseudogene TRBV3-2), the J gene TRBJ1-5; no definite D call. Deletions cut 2 bases from V and 1 base from J, with 6 bases between. CDR1 is LGHDT, CDR2 YNNKEL, per germline (reference sequence). The CDR3 has 14 residues. The CDR3 protein is CASSQTLSNQPQHF. CDR3 in DNA: TGTGCCAGCAGCCAAACCTTGAGCAATCAGCCCCAGCATTTT.

This chain uses TRBV11-3 with TRBJ2-3, with a possible D match to TRBD1 (7 bases). Per germline, CDR1 SGHNT and CDR2 YENEEA. V was trimmed by 3 bases and J by 1 base, leaving 11 bases between them. This CDR3 comprises 15 residues. This CDR3 is CASSFQGGRTDTQYF. The CDR3 nucleotides read TGTGCCAGCAGCTTCCAGGGGGGCCGCACAGATACGCAGTATTTT.

The rearrangement links TRBV28 to TRBJ1-1; 7 nucleotides align to TRBD1. Germline CDR1 and CDR2: MDHEN and SYDVKM. Trimming took 10 bases from V and 8 from J; bases not matched to a gene: 10. The CDR3 is made up of 12 amino acids. The CDR3 is CATLTGTDEAFF. In nucleotides, the CDR3 is TGTGCCACCCTTACCGGGACAGACGAAGCTTTCTTT.

The gene calls are TRBV19 and TRBJ1-2, with D possibly matching TRBD1 (6 bases). The CDR3 extends over 13 amino acids. CDR1 and CDR2 from the germline V gene are LNHDA and SQIVND (reference sequence). V lost 9 bases and J 4 bases, leaving 15 bases between the germline ends. CDR3 DNA: TGTGCCAGACGTAGGGGGGATGGCTATGGCTACACCTTC. Amino acids: CARRRGDGYGYTF.

The chain couples TRBV2 to TRBJ2-2; D ambiguous. This CDR3 region has 13 residues. The germline V gene encodes CDR1 SNHLY and CDR2 FYNNEI. V shed 2 bases and J shed 4 bases, with 5 bases lying between them. In DNA, the CDR3 is TGTGCCAGCAGTGAAACGGGCACCGGGGAGCTGTTTTTT. Translating gives CASSETGTGELFF. The complete variable domain, with remaining parts taken from reference TRBV2 and TRBJ2-2, reads EPEVTQTPSHQVTQMGQEVILRCVPISNHLYFYWYRQILGQKVEFLVSFYNNEISEKSEIFDDQFSVERPDGSNFTLKIRSTKLEDSAMYFCASSETGTGELFFGEGSRLTVL.

In DNA, the CDR3 is TGCGCCAGCAGCCTAGGACAGGCAACTAATGAAAAACTGTTTTTT. This gives the protein CASSLGQATNEKLFF. This chain connects TRBV4-1 to TRBJ1-4, with 7 bases aligning to TRBD1. The CDR3 covers 15 residues. Germline CDR1 and CDR2: MGHRA and YSYEKL. The J segment lost 0 bases and the V segment lost 4 bases, leaving 2 bases of the junction unmatched.

V gene TRBV2 combines with J gene TRBJ1-2; tentative D call: TRBD1 (5 bases). Germline V gene sequence: CDR1 SNHLY, CDR2 FYNNEI. This CDR3 contains 16 residues. Deletions cut 7 bases from V and 1 base from J, with 19 bases between. The CDR3 bases are TGTGCCAGCACCCTAGAGGGGCAGGTCAATAACTATGGCTACACCTTC. Protein sequence: CASTLEGQVNNYGYTF.